The sequence of this T cell receptor (beta chain) was determined in a study of blood T cells in healthy people across ages. V lost 2 bases and J 2 bases, leaving 22 bases between the germline ends. The CDR3 covers 18 residues. Per germline, CDR1 MNHEY and CDR2 SVGAGI. This clonotype has a single count. Together with a sample-barcoded 5' primer, a J-beta primer mix was included in a second PCR lasting about 6 to 12 cycles. A single record per CDR3 protein comes from TCRdb applying MiXCR to the 5' RACE reads. Of 700,000 to 900,000 distinct CDR3 sequences in the sample, less than 70% were seen once. The sample was blood. J is TRBJ2-7 and V is TRBV6-5, with unresolved D. The sequence was collected from a man older than 75 in good health. CDR3: CASSYVGSQAARPYEQYF. The CDR3 DNA is TGTGCCAGCAGTTACGTGGGGTCCCAGGCGGCGCGGCCCTACGAGCAGTACTTC.